A selection of T cell receptor beta chains follows, all from one sample in a study of T cells after yellow fever vaccination. TCRdb recomputed calls from the 5' RACE reads with MiXCR, one row per CDR3 protein. In the table there are just under 600,000 distinct CDR3 sequences, approximately 15% of which are singletons. Sequencing used PBMCs, obtained on the day of the yellow fever booster vaccination. The receptor set was obtained from a man between 25 and 39 years old who received the YFV17D yellow fever vaccine. The CDR3 runs from the conserved cysteine through the conserved F or W. D genes are given only for firm matches. Clone size is stated in some rows and not others, as once, few, many or a class when expanded.

CDR3aa: CATSDTSGRGTDTQYF
CDR3nt: TGTGCCACCAGTGATACAAGCGGGAGGGGCACAGATACGCAGTATTTT
v_gene: TRBV24-1
abundance: NA
d_gene: TRBD2
j_gene: TRBJ2-3

CDR3aa: CASSFSKRGYYEQYF
CDR3nt: TGTGCCAGCAGCTTTTCTAAGCGGGGATACTACGAGCAGTACTTC
v_gene: TRBV7-2
abundance: few
d_gene: TRBD2
j_gene: TRBJ2-7

CDR3aa: CASSLSAGTGELFF
CDR3nt: TGTGCCAGCAGTTTAAGTGCAGGAACCGGGGAGCTGTTTTTT
v_gene: TRBV12-3/TRBV12-4
abundance: many
d_gene: NA
j_gene: TRBJ2-2

CDR3aa: CASTRAPLGIYEQYF
CDR3nt: TGTGCCAGCACCCGAGCCCCGTTGGGAATCTACGAGCAGTACTTC
v_gene: TRBV7-2
abundance: NA
d_gene: NA
j_gene: TRBJ2-7

CDR3aa: CASSMFGLLYNEQFF
CDR3nt: TGTGCCAGTAGTATGTTCGGGCTCCTCTACAATGAGCAGTTCTTC
v_gene: TRBV19
abundance: few
d_gene: NA
j_gene: TRBJ2-1

CDR3aa: CASSFAGTNQETQYF
CDR3nt: TGTGCCAGCAGCTTCGCTGGGACTAATCAAGAGACCCAGTACTTC
v_gene: TRBV7-2
abundance: many
d_gene: TRBD2
j_gene: TRBJ2-5

CDR3aa: CRTPLRTSGPPGNEQFF
CDR3nt: TGCAGGACCCCCTTGAGGACTAGCGGACCTCCGGGTAATGAGCAGTTCTTC
v_gene: TRBV29-1
abundance: few
d_gene: TRBD2
j_gene: TRBJ2-1

CDR3aa: CASSARRALDEQYF
CDR3nt: TGCGCCAGCTCGGCCCGTCGTGCCCTGGACGAGCAGTACTTC
v_gene: TRBV5-1
abundance: NA
d_gene: NA
j_gene: TRBJ2-7

CDR3aa: CASSFEGRVETQYF
CDR3nt: TGTGCCAGCAGCTTTGAAGGGCGAGTGGAGACCCAGTACTTC
v_gene: TRBV7-2
abundance: few
d_gene: NA
j_gene: TRBJ2-5

CDR3aa: CASSLSGLAGGTQYF
CDR3nt: TGTGCCAGCAGCCTAAGCGGACTAGCGGGTGGGACGCAGTATTTT
v_gene: TRBV12-3/TRBV12-4
abundance: NA
d_gene: TRBD2
j_gene: TRBJ2-3